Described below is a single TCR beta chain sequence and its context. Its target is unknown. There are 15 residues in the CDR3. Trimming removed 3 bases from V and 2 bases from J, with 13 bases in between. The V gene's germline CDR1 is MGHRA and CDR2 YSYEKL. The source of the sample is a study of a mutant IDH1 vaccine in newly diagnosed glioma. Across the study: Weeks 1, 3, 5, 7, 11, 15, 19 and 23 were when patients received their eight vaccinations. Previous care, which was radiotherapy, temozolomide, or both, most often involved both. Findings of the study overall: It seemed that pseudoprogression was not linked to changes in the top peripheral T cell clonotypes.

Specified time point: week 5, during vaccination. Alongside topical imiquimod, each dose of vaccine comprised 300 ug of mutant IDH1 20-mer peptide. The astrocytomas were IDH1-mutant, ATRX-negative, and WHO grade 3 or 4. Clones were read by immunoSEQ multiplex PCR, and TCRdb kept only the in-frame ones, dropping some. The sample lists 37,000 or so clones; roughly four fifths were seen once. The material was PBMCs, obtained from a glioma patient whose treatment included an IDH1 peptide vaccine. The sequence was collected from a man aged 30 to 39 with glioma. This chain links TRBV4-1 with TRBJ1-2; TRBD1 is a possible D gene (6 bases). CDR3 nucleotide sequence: TGCGCCAGCAGCCAGATCGACAGGACGAACTATGGCTACACCTTC. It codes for CASSQIDRTNYGYTF.